The 20 T cell receptor beta chains below all came from one sample that was sequenced in a study of T cell clones after liver transplantation. Clones were sequenced by immunoSEQ multiplex PCR, and TCRdb holds only the in-frame ones, with some missing. The sample consists of tens of thousands of clones, over 70% of them appearing once. The material sequenced was CD4+ T cells from blood, taken before liver transplant. The receptors stem from a human donor who received a liver transplant.

V and J are TRBV7-9 and TRBJ1-6; TRBD1 might be the D (5 bases). This CDR3 has 17 amino acids. The V end was cut by 5 bases, the J end by 14 bases, with 28 bases between. The germline V gene encodes CDR1 SEHNR and CDR2 FQNEAQ (reference sequence). CDR3 coding DNA: TGTGCCAGCAGCCCCCTTGCCGGCTTAGCCCGTCGGGGGGCCCTCCACTTT. Translated, it gives CASSPLAGLARRGALHF.

The chain combines TRBV27 with TRBJ1-2; the D gene is possibly TRBD1 (6 bases). The V and J ends lost 2 bases and 6 bases respectively, with 10 bases between them. The CDR3 totals 13 residues. In germline, CDR1 is MNHEY, CDR2 SMNVEV (reference sequence). DNA for the CDR3: TGTGCCAGCAGTTTAGGACAGAAGCATGGCTACACCTTC. Its protein is CASSLGQKHGYTF.

The rearrangement uses TRBV9 and TRBJ2-2; TRBD1 matches at 11 bases. V lost 4 bases, J lost 2 bases, and 4 bases stayed unmatched. This CDR3 contains 16 residues. CDR1 and CDR2 (germline): SGDLS, YYNGEE. CDR3 coding DNA: TGTGCCAGCAGCATCGGACAGGGGGCAAACACCGGGGAGCTGTTTTTT. Residues: CASSIGQGANTGELFF.

This clone has only a few counts. The rearrangement links TRBV6-1 to TRBJ1-5, with D possibly matching TRBD1 (6 bases). Germline V gives CDR1 MNHNS, CDR2 SASEGT. The CDR3 loop spans 14 amino acids. V lost 3 bases and J 4 bases, leaving 10 bases between the germline ends. CDR3 bases: TGTGCCAGCAGTGATCGACAGGTGAATCAGCCCCAGCATTTT. It encodes CASSDRQVNQPQHF.

This clone was found a few times. The genes are TRBV6-1 and TRBJ2-1, with 7 bases lining up with TRBD2. The V gene end was trimmed by 4 bases and the J gene end by 3 bases; junction bases not matched to a gene: 6. In germline, CDR1 is MNHNS, CDR2 SASEGT. The CDR3 is made up of 15 amino acids. This CDR3 reads CASSAGTGGYNEQFF. The CDR3 DNA is TGTGCCAGCAGTGCGGGGACGGGGGGCTACAATGAGCAGTTCTTC.

The chain combines TRBV18 with TRBJ1-1; D is ambiguous. CDR3 length equals 15 residues. The germline V gene has CDR1 KGHSH and CDR2 LQKENI. Trimming took 3 bases from V and 5 from J, leaving 16 bases between them. CDR3 sequence: CASSPGRGVGTEAFF. Here the CDR3 DNA reads TGTGCCAGCTCACCTGGTCGAGGAGTTGGGACTGAAGCTTTCTTT.

The V and J genes are TRBV7-3 and TRBJ1-1; D is undetermined. This CDR3 has 16 residues. V lost 2 bases and J 0 bases, leaving 13 bases between the germline ends. CDR1 is SGHTA and CDR2 is FQGTGA in the germline V gene. DNA of the CDR3: TGTGCCAGCAGCTTAGAACGGACGGGGATGAACACTGAAGCTTTCTTT. This encodes CASSLERTGMNTEAFF.

The genes are TRBV7-3 and TRBJ2-7, with 7 bases matching TRBD1. This CDR3 spans 12 amino acids. CDR1 SGHTA and CDR2 FQGTGA come from the germline V gene. Germline trimming cut 6 bases from V and 6 bases from J; bases unmatched to any gene: 5. The CDR3 reads CASSRQGREQYF. The CDR3 DNA sequence: TGTGCCAGCAGTCGACAGGGACGCGAGCAGTACTTC.

The rearrangement joins TRBV6-5 to TRBJ2-2; perhaps TRBD1 as D (5 bases). Germline V gives CDR1 MNHEY, CDR2 SVGAGI. The CDR3 has 14 amino acids. The ends were cut back, 7 bases at V and 0 bases at J, with 9 bases in the middle. CDR3 amino acids: CASKGVANTGELFF. The CDR3, as DNA: TGTGCCAGCAAAGGGGTCGCGAACACCGGGGAGCTGTTTTTT.

This clone was observed a handful of times. This chain links TRBV30 with TRBJ1-1, with a weak D call TRBD1 (6 bases). Germline V gene lookup returns CDR1 GTSNPN and CDR2 SVGIG (reference sequence). This CDR3 has 13 amino acids. With 2 bases removed from V and 5 bases from J, the gap between germline ends came to 12 bases. Here the CDR3 DNA reads TGTGCCTGGAGTAAAGGGGGAAATACTGAAGCTTTCTTT. Protein sequence: CAWSKGGNTEAFF.

The chain is built from TRBV6-1 and TRBJ2-3; tentatively, D is TRBD2 (6 bases). CDR1 and CDR2 (germline): MNHNS, SASEGT. Trimming took 8 bases from V and 3 from J, leaving 15 bases between them. CDR3 length: 14 residues. CDR3 coding DNA: TGTGCCAGCGGGACTGGGCTAAGAACAGATACGCAGTATTTT. Protein product: CASGTGLRTDTQYF.

The chain links TRBV28 to TRBJ1-3; a possible D gene is TRBD1 (6 bases). CDR3 length: 12 amino acids. Germline V gene sequence: CDR1 MDHEN, CDR2 SYDVKM. The V end was cut by 10 bases, the J end by 2 bases, with 9 bases between. CDR3 loop: CATGTTGNTIYF. The DNA of the CDR3 is TGTGCCACTGGGACAACTGGAAACACCATATATTTT.

This clone is termed medium-sized (0.01 to 0.1%). This chain uses TRBV2 with TRBJ2-7; no definite D call. CDR1 is SNHLY and CDR2 is FYNNEI in the germline V gene. This CDR3 is 11 amino acids long. Trimming shortened V by 4 bases and J by 10 bases, and 11 bases separated the two germline ends. CDR3 nucleotide sequence: TGTGCCAGCAGTGGCCCAACACCCCAGTACTTC. It yields the protein CASSGPTPQYF.

The V gene is TRBV7-9, the J gene TRBJ2-3; D uncertain. The V gene lost 10 bases and the J gene lost 3 bases, with 5 bases spanning the gap. Germline CDR1 reads SEHNR; CDR2 reads FQNEAQ (reference sequence). This CDR3 contains 10 residues. DNA for the CDR3: TGTGCCATCATTACAGATACGCAGTATTTT. Translating it yields CAIITDTQYF.

The rearrangement links TRBV10-2 to TRBJ1-4; 9 bases are shared with TRBD1. The V gene end was trimmed by 6 bases and the J gene end by 3 bases; junction bases not matched to a gene: 5. The CDR3 has 15 residues. Germline V lookup: CDR1 WSHSY, CDR2 SAAADI. CDR3 nucleotide sequence: TGCGCCAGCAGATCGGGACAGGGTGCTAATGAAAAACTGTTTTTT. It is translated as CASRSGQGANEKLFF.

The chain recombines TRBV15 with TRBJ1-1; a weak D match, TRBD1 (6 bases). Germline-derived CDR1 and CDR2 are LNHNV and YYDKDF (reference sequence). The CDR3 sequence is 15 residues long. Trimming shortened V by 3 bases and J by 1 base, and 12 bases separated the two germline ends. CDR3 residues: CATSRDSWGNTEAFF. The DNA for the CDR3 is TGTGCCACCAGCAGGGACAGTTGGGGGAACACTGAAGCTTTCTTT.

The chain uses TRBV11-2 and TRBJ2-2, with a weak D call TRBD2 (6 bases). The germline V gene has CDR1 SGHAT and CDR2 FQNNGV. The CDR3 loop spans 16 amino acids. With 5 bases removed from V and 3 bases from J, the gap between germline ends came to 16 bases. CDR3 sequence reads: CASSPIGGEDTGELFF. DNA for the CDR3: TGTGCCAGCAGCCCCATCGGCGGGGAGGACACCGGGGAGCTGTTTTTT.

CDR3 DNA: TGTGCCAGCTCACCAAGCCAAGGGGGGGTGTCTGAAGCTTTCTTT. It yields the protein CASSPSQGGVSEAFF. The V gene is TRBV18, the J gene TRBJ1-1; the D gene is possibly TRBD1 (6 bases). The CDR3 has 15 residues. CDR1 and CDR2 (germline): KGHSH, LQKENI. Trimming removed 2 bases at V and 6 bases at J, with 16 bases between.

V usage is TRBV30 and J usage is TRBJ1-1, with D unresolved. The CDR3 sequence is 13 residues long. Germline loops: CDR1 GTSNPN, CDR2 SVGIG (reference sequence). V was pared by 4 bases and J by 0 bases, with 9 bases between. CDR3 sequence reads: CAWNAAMNTEAFF. CDR3 nucleotides: TGTGCCTGGAATGCGGCCATGAACACTGAAGCTTTCTTT.

The table lists this clone with a few counts. This chain uses TRBV5-1 with TRBJ1-1, with D tentatively TRBD1 (5 bases). V lost 2 bases and J 7 bases, leaving 12 bases between the germline ends. Per germline, CDR1 SGHRS and CDR2 YFSETQ. The CDR3 length is 13 residues. The CDR3 protein is CASSLTPQGEAFF. Here the CDR3 DNA reads TGCGCCAGCAGCTTAACCCCCCAGGGTGAAGCTTTCTTT. The full variable domain, in which reference TRBV5-1 and TRBJ1-1 provide the parts outside the CDR3, is KAGVTQTPRYLIKTRGQQVTLSCSPISGHRSVSWYQQTPGQGLQFLFEYFSETQRNKGNFPGRFSGRQFSNSRSEMNVSTLELGDSALYLCASSLTPQGEAFFGQGTRLTVV.